Below, one T cell receptor beta chain is given with its context. Its antigen is not known. Via MiXCR, TCRdb re-called the 5' RACE reads, giving one row per CDR3 protein. This sample carries around 35,000 distinct CDR3 sequences, just under 8% of them seen once, and the ten largest clones take under 30%. The CDR3 has 15 amino acids. Trimming at V came to 1 base and at J to 5 bases, leaving 7 bases not matched to a gene. The germline V gene has CDR1 SGHNT and CDR2 YYREEE (reference sequence). This sample stems from a study of T-cell memory formation after mild COVID-19. Notes on the study in general: Cross-reactive memory appears to have joined, as suggested by some responding clones showing up in pre-infection memory.

Sample: PBMCs or a T cell subset sorted from them (not recorded which). The origin of this receptor is a man aged 18 to 30 who had mild COVID-19 (a few samples of this study predate the infection). Cell type and time point are not known. V gene TRBV5-4 combines with J gene TRBJ2-5; 8 bases fit TRBD1. The CDR3 DNA is TGTGCCAGCAGCTTGTTACAGGGGGGCACGGAGACCCAGTACTTC. This translates into CASSLLQGGTETQYF. Based on the CDR3 plus reference TRBV5-4 and TRBJ2-5, the full variable domain is ETGVTQSPTHLIKTRGQQVTLRCSSQSGHNTVSWYQQALGQGPQFIFQYYREEENGRGNFPPRFSGLQFPNYSSELNVNALELDDSALYLCASSLLQGGTETQYFGPGTRLLVL.